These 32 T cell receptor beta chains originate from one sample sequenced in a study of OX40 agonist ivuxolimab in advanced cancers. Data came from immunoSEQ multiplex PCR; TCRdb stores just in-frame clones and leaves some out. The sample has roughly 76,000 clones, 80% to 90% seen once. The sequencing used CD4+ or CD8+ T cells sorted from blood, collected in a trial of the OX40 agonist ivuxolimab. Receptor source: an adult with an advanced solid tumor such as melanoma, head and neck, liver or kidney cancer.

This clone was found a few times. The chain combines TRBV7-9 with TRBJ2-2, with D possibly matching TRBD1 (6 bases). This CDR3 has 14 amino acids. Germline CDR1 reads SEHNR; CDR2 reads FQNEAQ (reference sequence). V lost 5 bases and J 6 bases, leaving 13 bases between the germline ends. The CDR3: CASSTSGVSGELFF. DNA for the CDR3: TGTGCCAGCAGCACTTCAGGGGTGTCCGGGGAGCTGTTTTTT. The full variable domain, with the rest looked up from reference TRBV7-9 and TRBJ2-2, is DTGVSQNPRHKITKRGQNVTFRCDPISEHNRLYWYRQTLGQGPEFLTYFQNEAQLEKSRLLSDRFSAERPKGSFSTLEIQRTEQGDSAMYLCASSTSGVSGELFFGEGSRLTVL.

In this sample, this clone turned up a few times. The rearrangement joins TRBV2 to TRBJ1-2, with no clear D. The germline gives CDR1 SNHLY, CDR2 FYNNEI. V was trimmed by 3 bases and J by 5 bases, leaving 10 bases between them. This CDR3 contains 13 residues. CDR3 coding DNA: TGTGCCAGCAGTGATGGAGGATGGTATGGCTACACCTTC. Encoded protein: CASSDGGWYGYTF.

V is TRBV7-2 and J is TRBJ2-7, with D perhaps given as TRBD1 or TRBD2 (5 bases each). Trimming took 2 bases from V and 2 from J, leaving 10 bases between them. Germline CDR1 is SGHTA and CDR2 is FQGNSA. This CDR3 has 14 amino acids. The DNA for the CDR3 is TGTGCCAGCAGCTTAACGGGGACCACCTACGAGCAGTACTTC. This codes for CASSLTGTTYEQYF.

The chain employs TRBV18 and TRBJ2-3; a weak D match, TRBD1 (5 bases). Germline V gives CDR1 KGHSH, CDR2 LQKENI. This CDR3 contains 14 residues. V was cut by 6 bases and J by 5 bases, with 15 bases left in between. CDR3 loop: CASSPIDQGDTQYF. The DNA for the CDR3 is TGTGCCAGCTCGCCAATAGACCAGGGAGATACGCAGTATTTT.

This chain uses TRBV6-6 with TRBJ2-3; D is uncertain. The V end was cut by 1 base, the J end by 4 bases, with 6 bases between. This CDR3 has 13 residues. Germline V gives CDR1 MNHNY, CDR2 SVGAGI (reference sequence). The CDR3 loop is CASSYFPADTQYF. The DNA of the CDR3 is TGTGCCAGCAGTTACTTTCCAGCAGATACGCAGTATTTT.

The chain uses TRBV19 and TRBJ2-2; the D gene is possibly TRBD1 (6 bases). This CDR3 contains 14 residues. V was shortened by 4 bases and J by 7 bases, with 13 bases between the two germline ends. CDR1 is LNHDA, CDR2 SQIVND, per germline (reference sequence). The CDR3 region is CASSTHRENGELFF. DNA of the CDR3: TGTGCCAGTAGTACCCACAGGGAGAACGGGGAGCTGTTTTTT.

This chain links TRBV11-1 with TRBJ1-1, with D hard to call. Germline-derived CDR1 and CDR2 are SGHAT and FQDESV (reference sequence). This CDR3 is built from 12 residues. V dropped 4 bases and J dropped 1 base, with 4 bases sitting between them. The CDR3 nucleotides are TGTGCCAGCAGCTGGGGGAACACTGAAGCTTTCTTT. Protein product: CASSWGNTEAFF.

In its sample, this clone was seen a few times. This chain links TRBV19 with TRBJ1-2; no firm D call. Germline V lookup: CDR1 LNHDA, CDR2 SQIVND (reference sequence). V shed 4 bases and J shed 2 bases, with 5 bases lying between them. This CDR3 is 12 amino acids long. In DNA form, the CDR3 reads TGTGCCAGTAGTAGGCCCAACTATGGCTACACCTTC. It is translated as CASSRPNYGYTF. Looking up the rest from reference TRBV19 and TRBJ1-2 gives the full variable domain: DGGITQSPKYLFRKEGQNVTLSCEQNLNHDAMYWYRQDPGQGLRLIYYSQIVNDFQKGDIAEGYSVSREKKESFPLTVTSAQKNPTAFYLCASSRPNYGYTFGSGTRLTVV.

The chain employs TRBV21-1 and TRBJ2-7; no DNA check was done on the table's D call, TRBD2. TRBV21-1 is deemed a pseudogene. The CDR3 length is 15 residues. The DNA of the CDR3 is TGTGCCAGCAGCCTCGGGACTAGCGGGACCTACGAGCAGTACTTC. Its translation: CASSLGTSGTYEQYF.

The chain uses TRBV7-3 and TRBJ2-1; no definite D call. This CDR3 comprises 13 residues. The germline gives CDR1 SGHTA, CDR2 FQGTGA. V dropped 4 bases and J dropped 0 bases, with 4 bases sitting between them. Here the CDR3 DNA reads TGTGCCAGCAGCTGGAGCTCCTACAATGAGCAGTTCTTC. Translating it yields CASSWSSYNEQFF.

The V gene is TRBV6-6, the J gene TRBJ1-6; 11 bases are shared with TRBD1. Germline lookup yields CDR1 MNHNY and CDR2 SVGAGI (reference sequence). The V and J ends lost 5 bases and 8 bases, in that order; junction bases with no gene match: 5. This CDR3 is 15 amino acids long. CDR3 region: CASSPRDRGYSPLHF. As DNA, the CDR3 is TGTGCCAGCAGTCCCCGGGACAGGGGGTATTCACCCCTCCACTTT.

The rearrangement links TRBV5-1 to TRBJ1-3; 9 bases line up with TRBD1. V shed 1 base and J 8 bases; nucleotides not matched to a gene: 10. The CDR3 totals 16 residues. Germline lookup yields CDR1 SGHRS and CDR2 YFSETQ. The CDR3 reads CASSLMGTGREDTIYF. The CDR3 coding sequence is TGCGCCAGCAGCTTGATGGGGACAGGGAGAGAAGACACCATATATTTT.

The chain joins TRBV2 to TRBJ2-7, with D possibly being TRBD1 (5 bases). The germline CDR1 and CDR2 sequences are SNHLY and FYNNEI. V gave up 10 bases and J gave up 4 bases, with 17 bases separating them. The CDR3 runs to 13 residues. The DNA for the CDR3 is TGTGCCACCCACCCGGGCCAGGGTTACGAGCAGTACTTC. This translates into CATHPGQGYEQYF.

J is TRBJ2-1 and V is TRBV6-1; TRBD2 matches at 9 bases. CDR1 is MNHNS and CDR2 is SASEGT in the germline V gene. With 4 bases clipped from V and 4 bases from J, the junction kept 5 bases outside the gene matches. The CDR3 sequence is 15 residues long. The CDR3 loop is CASSGSSGTYNEQFF. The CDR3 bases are TGTGCCAGCAGTGGTTCTAGCGGGACGTACAATGAGCAGTTCTTC.

The CDR3 DNA is TGTGCCAGCAGTGAAGATGAGGAGAACTATGGCTACACCTTC. Translated, it gives CASSEDEENYGYTF. This chain uses TRBV2 with TRBJ1-2, with D hard to call. Trimming took 1 base from V and 2 from J, leaving 8 bases between them. From germline, CDR1 is SNHLY and CDR2 FYNNEI. The CDR3 covers 14 residues.

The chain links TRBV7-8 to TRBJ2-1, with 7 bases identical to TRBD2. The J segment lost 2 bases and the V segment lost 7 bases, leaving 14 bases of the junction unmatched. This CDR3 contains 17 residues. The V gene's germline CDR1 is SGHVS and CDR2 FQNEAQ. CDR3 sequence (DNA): TGTGCCAGCAATAGGCGCGGGAGTATGGAGACCTACAATGAGCAGTTCTTC. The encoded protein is CASNRRGSMETYNEQFF.

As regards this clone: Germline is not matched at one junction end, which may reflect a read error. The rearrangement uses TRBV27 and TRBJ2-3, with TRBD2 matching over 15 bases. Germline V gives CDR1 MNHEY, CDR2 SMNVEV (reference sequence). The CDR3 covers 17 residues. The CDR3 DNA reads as TGTGCCAGCAGTTTCGGACTAGCGGGGGGGAGCATAGATACGCAGTATTTT. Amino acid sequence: CASSFGLAGGSIDTQYF.

The CDR3 DNA reads TGTGCCAGTAGTCTACGGGGACAAGCCAAAAACATTCAGTACTTC. Translation: CASSLRGQAKNIQYF. V is TRBV19 and J is TRBJ2-4; weak D call: TRBD1 (6 bases). CDR3 length equals 15 residues. V was shortened by 5 bases and J by 0 bases, with 11 bases between the two germline ends. The germline V gene has CDR1 LNHDA and CDR2 SQIVND (reference sequence).

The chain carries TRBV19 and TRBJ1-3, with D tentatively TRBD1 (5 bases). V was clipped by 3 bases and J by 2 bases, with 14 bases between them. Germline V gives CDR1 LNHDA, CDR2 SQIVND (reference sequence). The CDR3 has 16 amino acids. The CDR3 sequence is CASSIGGAQTGNTIYF. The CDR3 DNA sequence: TGTGCCAGTAGTATTGGCGGGGCCCAAACTGGAAACACCATATATTTT.

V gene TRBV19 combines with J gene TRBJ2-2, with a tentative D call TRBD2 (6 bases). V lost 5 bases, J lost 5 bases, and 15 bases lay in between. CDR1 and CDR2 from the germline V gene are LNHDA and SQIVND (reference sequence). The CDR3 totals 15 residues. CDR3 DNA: TGTGCCAGTAGTCCTCGCTGGGCGGGGACCGGGGAGCTGTTTTTT. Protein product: CASSPRWAGTGELFF. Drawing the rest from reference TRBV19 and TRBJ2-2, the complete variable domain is DGGITQSPKYLFRKEGQNVTLSCEQNLNHDAMYWYRQDPGQGLRLIYYSQIVNDFQKGDIAEGYSVSREKKESFPLTVTSAQKNPTAFYLCASSPRWAGTGELFFGEGSRLTVL.

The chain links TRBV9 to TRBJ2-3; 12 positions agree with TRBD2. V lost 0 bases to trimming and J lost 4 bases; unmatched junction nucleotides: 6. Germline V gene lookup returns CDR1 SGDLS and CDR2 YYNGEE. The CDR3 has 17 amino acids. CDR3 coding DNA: TGTGCCAGCAGCGTAGCTCCTAGCGGGGGGGTGGCAGATACGCAGTATTTT. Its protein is CASSVAPSGGVADTQYF.

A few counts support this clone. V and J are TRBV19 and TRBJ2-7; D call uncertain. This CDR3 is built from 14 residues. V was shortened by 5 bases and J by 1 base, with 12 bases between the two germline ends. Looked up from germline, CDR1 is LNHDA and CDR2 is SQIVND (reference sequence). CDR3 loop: CASSALWGSYEQYF. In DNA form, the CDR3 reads TGTGCCAGTAGTGCGCTTTGGGGTTCCTACGAGCAGTACTTC.

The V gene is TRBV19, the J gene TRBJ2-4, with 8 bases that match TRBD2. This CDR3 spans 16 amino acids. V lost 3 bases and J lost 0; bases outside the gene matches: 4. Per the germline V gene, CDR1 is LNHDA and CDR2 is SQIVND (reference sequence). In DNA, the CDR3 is TGTGCCAGTAGTATCTTAGCGGGGTTAGCCAAAAACATTCAGTACTTC. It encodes CASSILAGLAKNIQYF. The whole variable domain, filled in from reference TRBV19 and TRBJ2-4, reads DGGITQSPKYLFRKEGQNVTLSCEQNLNHDAMYWYRQDPGQGLRLIYYSQIVNDFQKGDIAEGYSVSREKKESFPLTVTSAQKNPTAFYLCASSILAGLAKNIQYFGAGTRLSVL.

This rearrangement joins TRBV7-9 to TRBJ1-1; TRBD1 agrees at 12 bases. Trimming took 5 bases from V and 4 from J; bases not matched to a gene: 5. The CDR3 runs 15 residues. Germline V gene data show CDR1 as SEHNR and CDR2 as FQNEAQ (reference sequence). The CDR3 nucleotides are TGTGCCAGCAGCCCAGGGACAGGGGGCATCACTGAAGCTTTCTTT. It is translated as CASSPGTGGITEAFF.

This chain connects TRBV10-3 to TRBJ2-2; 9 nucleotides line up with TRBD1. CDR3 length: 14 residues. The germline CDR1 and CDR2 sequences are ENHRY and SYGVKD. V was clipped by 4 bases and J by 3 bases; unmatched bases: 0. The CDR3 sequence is CAISGDRDTGELFF. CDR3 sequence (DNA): TGTGCCATCAGTGGGGACAGGGACACCGGGGAGCTGTTTTTT.

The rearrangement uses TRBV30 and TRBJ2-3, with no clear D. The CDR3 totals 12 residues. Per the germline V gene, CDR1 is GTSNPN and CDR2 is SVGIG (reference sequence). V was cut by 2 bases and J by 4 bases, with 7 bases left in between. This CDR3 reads CAWSRDPDTQYF. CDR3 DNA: TGTGCCTGGAGTAGAGACCCAGATACGCAGTATTTT.

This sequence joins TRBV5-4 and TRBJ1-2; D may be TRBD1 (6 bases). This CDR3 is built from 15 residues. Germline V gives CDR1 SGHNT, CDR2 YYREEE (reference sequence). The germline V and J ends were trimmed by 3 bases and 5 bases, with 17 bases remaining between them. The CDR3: CASSSGGRLEYGYTF. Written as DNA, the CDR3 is TGTGCCAGCAGCTCCGGGGGGCGGCTAGAGTATGGCTACACCTTC. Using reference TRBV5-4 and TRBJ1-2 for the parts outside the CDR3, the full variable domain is ETGVTQSPTHLIKTRGQQVTLRCSSQSGHNTVSWYQQALGQGPQFIFQYYREEENGRGNFPPRFSGLQFPNYSSELNVNALELDDSALYLCASSSGGRLEYGYTFGSGTRLTVV.

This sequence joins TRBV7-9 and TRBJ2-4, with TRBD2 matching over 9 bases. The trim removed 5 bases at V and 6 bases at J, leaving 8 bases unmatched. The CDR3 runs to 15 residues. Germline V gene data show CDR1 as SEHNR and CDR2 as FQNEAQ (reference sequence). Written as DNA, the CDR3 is TGTGCCAGCAGCCAGAGCGGCGGGGGGGCAAACATTCAGTACTTC. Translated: CASSQSGGGANIQYF.

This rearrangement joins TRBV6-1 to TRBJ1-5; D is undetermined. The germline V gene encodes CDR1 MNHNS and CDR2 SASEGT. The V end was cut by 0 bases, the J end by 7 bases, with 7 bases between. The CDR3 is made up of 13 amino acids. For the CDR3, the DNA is TGTGCCAGCAGTGAAGCGGGGTCCCAGCCCCAGCATTTT. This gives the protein CASSEAGSQPQHF.

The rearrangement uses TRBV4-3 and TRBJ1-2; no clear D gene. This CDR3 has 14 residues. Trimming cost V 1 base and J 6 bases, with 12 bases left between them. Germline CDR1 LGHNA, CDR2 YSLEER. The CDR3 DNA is TGCGCCAGCAGCCAAGTGGCAGCAATCAATGGCTACACCTTC. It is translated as CASSQVAAINGYTF.

This CDR3 reads CASSEGGVDTQYF. CDR3 in DNA: TGTGCCAGCAGTGAGGGCGGGGTAGATACGCAGTATTTT. This chain joins TRBV6-1 and TRBJ2-3, with a tentative D call TRBD2 (6 bases). V was trimmed by 3 bases and J by 5 bases, leaving 9 bases between them. Per the germline V gene, CDR1 is MNHNS and CDR2 is SASEGT. The CDR3 covers 13 residues.

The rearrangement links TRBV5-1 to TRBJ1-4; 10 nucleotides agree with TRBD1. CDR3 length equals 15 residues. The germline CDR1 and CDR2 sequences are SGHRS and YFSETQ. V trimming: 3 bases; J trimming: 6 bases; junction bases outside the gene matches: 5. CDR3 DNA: TGCGCCAGCAGCTCTTTCGGGACAGGGGATGAAAAACTGTTTTTT. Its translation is CASSSFGTGDEKLFF.